This TCR beta chain was recorded in a study of beta chain features in type 1 diabetes. Study in general: All of the samples together had approximately 100,000,000 sorted cells examined. Study-wide results and caveats: Equally in patients and controls, shorter templates might have been favored by PCR. Insertions were fewer and deletions more numerous at VDJ junctions in type 1 diabetes patients. The study found moderately but significantly shorter TCRB CDR3s in all four CD4+ subsets of Type 1 diabetes patients.

This clone was picked up a small number of times. What it recognizes is unknown. The isolated RNA, all of it, was reverse transcribed, so expressed TCRB transcripts were what got sequenced. Profiling relied on immunoSEQ multiplex PCR, and the TCRdb table lists in-frame clones only, not all of them. Of 150,000 to 190,000 clones listed, approximately 10% are singletons. Germline V gene lookup returns CDR1 KGHSH and CDR2 LQKENI. The V segment lost 1 base and the J segment 1 base; nucleotides outside the gene matches: 5. The CDR3 runs to 16 residues. CD4+ naive, central memory, regulatory and stem cell-like memory subsets were isolated by sorting on CD45RO/CCR7/CD25/CD127/CD95/CD27.

This receptor was identified in a young man with type 1 diabetes. The specimen was central memory CD4+ T cells from blood. V and J are TRBV18 and TRBJ1-1, with TRBD1 matching 8 bases. The CDR3 nucleotides are TGTGCCAGCTCACCACGACTGGGACAGGAGAACACTGAAGCTTTCTTT. It is translated as CASSPRLGQENTEAFF.